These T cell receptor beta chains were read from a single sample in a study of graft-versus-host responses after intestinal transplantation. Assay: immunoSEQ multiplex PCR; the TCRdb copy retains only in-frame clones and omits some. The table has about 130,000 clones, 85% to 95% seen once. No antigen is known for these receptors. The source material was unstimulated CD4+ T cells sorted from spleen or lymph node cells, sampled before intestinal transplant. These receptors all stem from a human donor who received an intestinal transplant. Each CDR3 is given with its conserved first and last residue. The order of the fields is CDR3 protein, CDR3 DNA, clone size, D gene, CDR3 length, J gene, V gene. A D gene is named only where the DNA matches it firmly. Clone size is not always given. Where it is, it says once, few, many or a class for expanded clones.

CATRDSQSNQPQHF,TGTGCCACCCGGGACAGTCAAAGCAATCAGCCCCAGCATTTT,NA,TRBD1,14,TRBJ1-5,TRBV6-1
CAISDPGDRPHQPQHF,TGTGCCATCAGTGACCCCGGGGACAGGCCTCATCAGCCCCAGCATTTT,NA,TRBD1,16,TRBJ1-5,TRBV10-3
CASSLDGINEQFF,TGTGCCAGCAGCTTAGATGGGATTAATGAGCAGTTCTTC,NA,NA,13,TRBJ2-1,TRBV11-2
CASSLQRGVETQYF,TGTGCCAGCAGCTTGCAGCGGGGAGTAGAGACCCAGTACTTC,once,TRBD2,14,TRBJ2-5,TRBV5-4
CASSLRQLGYEQYF,TGTGCCAGCAGCCTCCGACAGCTTGGCTACGAGCAGTACTTC,NA,NA,14,TRBJ2-7,TRBV6-6
CASSLGTSGGYEQYF,TGTGCCAGCAGCTTAGGAACTAGCGGTGGGTACGAGCAGTACTTC,NA,TRBD2,15,TRBJ2-7,TRBV7-6
CASSLRTKRTDTQYF,TGCGCCAGCAGCTTGAGGACAAAGCGGACAGATACGCAGTATTTT,NA,NA,15,TRBJ2-3,TRBV5-1
CASTRTGGAYTYEQYF,TGTGCCAGCACAAGGACAGGGGGCGCCTACACCTACGAGCAGTACTTC,NA,TRBD1,16,TRBJ2-7,TRBV6-6
CASSLDGTSGDTDTQYF,TGCGCCAGCAGCTTGGACGGGACTAGCGGGGACACAGATACGCAGTATTTT,NA,TRBD2,17,TRBJ2-3,TRBV5-1
CASSAERGMRYEQYF,TGTGCCAGCAGTGCGGAGCGGGGGATGCGGTACGAGCAGTACTTC,NA,TRBD2,15,TRBJ2-7,TRBV2
CASSIGPGYTF,TGTGCCAGTAGTATAGGGCCCGGCTACACCTTC,NA,NA,11,TRBJ1-2,TRBV19
CASSNSQGWDGYTF,TGTGCCAGCAGCAACTCTCAGGGTTGGGATGGCTACACCTTC,NA,NA,14,TRBJ1-2,TRBV6-6
CASSVGTGPYEQYF,TGTGCCAGCAGTGTCGGGACAGGTCCCTACGAGCAGTACTTC,NA,TRBD1,14,TRBJ2-7,TRBV2
CASSVRTGGPVDTGELFF,TGTGCCAGCAGTGTACGGACAGGGGGCCCGGTTGACACCGGGGAGCTGTTTTTT,NA,TRBD1,18,TRBJ2-2,TRBV2
CASSEPTGRAEGDHWPQHF,TGCGCCAGCAGTGAGCCGACAGGGAGAGCTGAGGGGGATCACTGGCCCCAGCATTTT,NA,TRBD1,19,TRBJ1-5,TRBV10-1
CASSEARWTEDEKLFF,TGTGCCAGCAGTGAAGCGAGATGGACGGAGGATGAAAAACTGTTTTTT,NA,NA,16,TRBJ1-4,TRBV6-1
CASRATGGETQYF,TGTGCCAGCAGAGCGACAGGGGGCGAGACCCAGTACTTC,NA,TRBD1,13,TRBJ2-5,TRBV6-1
CASSTRHLTNSPLHF,TGCGCCAGCAGCACCCGACACCTGACCAATTCACCCCTCCACTTT,NA,NA,15,TRBJ1-6,TRBV4-1
CASSPYSGANVLTF,TGTGCCAGCAGTCCTTACTCTGGGGCCAACGTCCTGACTTTC,NA,NA,14,TRBJ2-6,TRBV6-1
CASSHGTGGSSPLHF,TGCGCCAGCAGCCACGGGACAGGGGGCAGTTCACCCCTCCACTTT,NA,TRBD1,15,TRBJ1-6,TRBV4-1
CASSAGLENTEAFF,TGTGCCAGCAGCGCCGGACTGGAGAACACTGAAGCTTTCTTT,NA,NA,14,TRBJ1-1,TRBV9
CASSDRQNTEAFF,TGTGCCAGCAGTGACCGACAGAACACTGAAGCTTTCTTT,NA,NA,13,TRBJ1-1,TRBV6-6
CASSTTSVSYEQYF,TGTGCCAGCAGTACGACTAGCGTCTCCTACGAGCAGTACTTC,NA,TRBD2,14,TRBJ2-7,TRBV28
CASSEVVAGGNTIYF,TGTGCCAGCAGTGAAGTCGTGGCAGGGGGAAACACCATATATTTT,NA,NA,15,TRBJ1-3,TRBV2
CASSDLSGIGF,TGTGCCAGCAGTGACCTGAGTGGAATCGGCTTC,NA,NA,11,TRBJ2-7,TRBV6-1
CSVLTGIGYTF,TGCAGCGTCCTGACAGGCATTGGCTACACCTTC,NA,NA,11,TRBJ1-2,TRBV29-1
CASSKAGSTQYF,TGTGCCAGCAGCAAGGCGGGATCAACGCAGTATTTT,NA,NA,12,TRBJ2-3,TRBV21-1
CATEAYGQTKAFF,TGCGCCACCGAGGCATACGGACAAACCAAAGCTTTCTTT,NA,NA,13,TRBJ1-1,TRBV10-2
CASSPRPGQNTEAFF,TGTGCCAGCTCACCACGACCCGGGCAGAACACTGAAGCTTTCTTT,NA,NA,15,TRBJ1-1,TRBV18
CASSELRNTGELFF,TGTGCCAGCAGTGAGTTGCGGAACACCGGGGAGCTGTTTTTT,NA,NA,14,TRBJ2-2,TRBV6-1